This T cell receptor (beta chain) stems from a study of shared clonotypes between healthy human individuals (dated by TCRdb to 2019 to 2021). At the level of the whole study: A few men and two women, aged 18 to 49 years, made up the cohort. Per donor, three plates each were used for CD4 naive and CD4 memory, two for CD8 naive, and one for CD8 memory. To estimate repertoire size and how much clonotypes are shared between individuals, the study performed deep sequencing of blood TCR repertoires from a few healthy adults. Different laboratories and diverse techniques were used to prepare libraries and sequence TCR repertoires, to increase sequencing depth and limit assay-specific biases. Each donor's leukapheresis produced roughly between roughly 0.85 and 9.5 billion PBMCs.

Healthy HIV-negative adults with no recently reported acute infections or vaccinations were included as donors. All donors were Caucasian adults living in Nashville, Tennessee, USA. CD4+ T cells were enriched through magnetic negative selection, after which naive cells were positively selected on CD45RA and the remaining negative fraction served as the memory subset. After blood collection by leukapheresis, PBMCs were isolated using Ficoll-Histopaque density gradient centrifugation and then cryopreserved in the vapor phase of liquid nitrogen. Analytical flow cytometry was used to check the purity and quantity of every magnetically sorted T cell population. From each sorted fraction, genomic DNA was isolated and quantified by UV absorbance on a Nanodrop 2000c. TCR CDR3 regions were amplified from genomic DNA by multiplex PCR using the deep immunoSEQ assay. For each cell subset, the extracted genomic DNA was distributed evenly across all wells of several immunoSEQ 96-well plates, and each plate served as one replicate. For sorted subsets, 150 to 250 ng genomic DNA, equal to approximately 30,000 T cell genomes, was loaded into each replicate PCR. Purified libraries were measured with a Qubit 3.0 fluorometer, size-checked on a Bioanalyzer 2100, and measured again with the KAPA Library Quantification kit. Every immunoSEQ 96-well plate was sequenced on a dedicated single-read 150-cycle Illumina NextSeq 550 flow cell. In the source study's methods: Because the immunoSEQ output included only junctional sequences and no quality scores, the filtering could not be the same as the filtering used for full-length reads. Sequences were annotated with PyIR, a Python wrapper for IgBLAST v1.9, and V/J genes and CDR3 were assigned using IMGT germline references. Reads with weak V/J assignments (E-value above 1e-6), missing CDR3, stop codons, out-of-frame junctions, or ambiguous translated residues were removed. A V3J clonotype was defined by an identical inferred V gene, J gene, and CDR3 amino acid sequence. The percentage overlap between two repertoires was calculated by dividing the number of shared unique clonotypes by the size of the smaller repertoire. Richness of each repertoire was evaluated using RTK rarefaction, the Chao1 estimator, and Recon v2.1 estimates of unobserved clonotypes. Generation probabilities for all TCRbeta clonotypes obtained by the gDNA method from four donors were computed using OLGA. TCRdb's version of the immuneACCESS table is confined to in-frame rearrangements and falls short of the full clone set. An unresolved V gene accounts for under half of the shortfall where checked; the remainder is of unknown origin. V and J calls and clone size are those listed in that table; D and trimming were worked out from the DNA. Within this sample are over a million clones, with over 95% of them counted one time only. The top ten clones comprise roughly 1.1% of the sample.

The investigation overall reported the following: Sampling was restricted to blood, and TCR repertoires in tissue are likely to differ from TCR repertoires in blood. Based on pairwise subsampling, the degree of clonotype sharing among donors was expected to be affected by sequencing depth. The genetic and exposure-history diversity represented was limited by the small number of donors. Larger estimated clonotype richness was generally found for naive subsets than for memory subsets. Compared with non-shared clonotypes, the clonotypes found in all four sorted-subset donors had higher generation probabilities. Rarefaction of sorted-subset datasets indicated incomplete sequencing despite the large sequencing depth. Approximately 5% of naive CD4, around 3.6% of naive CD8, around 2.3% of memory CD4, and 0.35% to 0.4% of memory CD8 clonotypes were shared across a few donors.

The junction carries 5 bases between V and J, which are trimmed by 0 bases and 1 base respectively. The CDR3 runs 15 amino acids, cysteine and phenylalanine included. This entry keeps only the CDR3 DNA: 45 bases, framed from base 1. Taken from the germline V gene (reference sequence), the CDR1 and CDR2 loops are SGHNT and YYREEE. Note on this clone: Its antigen is not yet known. The record has no base qualities; no much larger clone is one base away.

This receptor was taken from a man aged 25 to 40 in good health. Sequenced sample: naive CD4+ T cells sorted from blood. The cell subset or site label corresponds to: CD45RA+ positively selected. In this chain, TRBV5-4 is recombined with TRBJ2-6; too little of a D gene remains to name it. The sequenced DNA: TGTGCCAGCAGCTTGGCTGATTCTGGGGCCAACGTCCTGACTTTC. Translated, it gives CASSLADSGANVLTF. With the portions outside the CDR3 filled from the reference TRBV5-4 and TRBJ2-6 genes, the complete variable region becomes ETGVTQSPTHLIKTRGQQVTLRCSSQSGHNTVSWYQQALGQGPQFIFQYYREEENGRGNFPPRFSGLQFPNYSSELNVNALELDDSALYLCASSLADSGANVLTFGAGSRLTVL.